This T cell receptor beta chain was recorded in a study of T cells after yellow fever vaccination. This clonotype was seen ten or more times. The authors made TCR cDNA by 5'RACE template switching, adding a universal primer site and UMIs. TCRdb recomputed calls from the 5' RACE reads with MiXCR, one row per CDR3 protein. The sample yields fewer than 450,000 distinct CDR3 sequences, around 8.1% seen once. The CDR3 has 14 residues. V gave up 4 bases and J gave up 4 bases, with 12 bases separating them. Germline V gene data show CDR1 as ENHRY and CDR2 as SYGVKD. The rearrangement links TRBV10-3 to TRBJ2-3; perhaps TRBD2 as D (5 bases). The material was PBMCs, obtained roughly 46 days after the first yellow fever vaccination. This clonotype originated in a man aged 18 to 30 who received the YFV17D yellow fever vaccine. CDR3 coding DNA: TGTGCCATCAGTGGACGCCCGGGGTCAGATACGCAGTATTTT. Translation: CAISGRPGSDTQYF.